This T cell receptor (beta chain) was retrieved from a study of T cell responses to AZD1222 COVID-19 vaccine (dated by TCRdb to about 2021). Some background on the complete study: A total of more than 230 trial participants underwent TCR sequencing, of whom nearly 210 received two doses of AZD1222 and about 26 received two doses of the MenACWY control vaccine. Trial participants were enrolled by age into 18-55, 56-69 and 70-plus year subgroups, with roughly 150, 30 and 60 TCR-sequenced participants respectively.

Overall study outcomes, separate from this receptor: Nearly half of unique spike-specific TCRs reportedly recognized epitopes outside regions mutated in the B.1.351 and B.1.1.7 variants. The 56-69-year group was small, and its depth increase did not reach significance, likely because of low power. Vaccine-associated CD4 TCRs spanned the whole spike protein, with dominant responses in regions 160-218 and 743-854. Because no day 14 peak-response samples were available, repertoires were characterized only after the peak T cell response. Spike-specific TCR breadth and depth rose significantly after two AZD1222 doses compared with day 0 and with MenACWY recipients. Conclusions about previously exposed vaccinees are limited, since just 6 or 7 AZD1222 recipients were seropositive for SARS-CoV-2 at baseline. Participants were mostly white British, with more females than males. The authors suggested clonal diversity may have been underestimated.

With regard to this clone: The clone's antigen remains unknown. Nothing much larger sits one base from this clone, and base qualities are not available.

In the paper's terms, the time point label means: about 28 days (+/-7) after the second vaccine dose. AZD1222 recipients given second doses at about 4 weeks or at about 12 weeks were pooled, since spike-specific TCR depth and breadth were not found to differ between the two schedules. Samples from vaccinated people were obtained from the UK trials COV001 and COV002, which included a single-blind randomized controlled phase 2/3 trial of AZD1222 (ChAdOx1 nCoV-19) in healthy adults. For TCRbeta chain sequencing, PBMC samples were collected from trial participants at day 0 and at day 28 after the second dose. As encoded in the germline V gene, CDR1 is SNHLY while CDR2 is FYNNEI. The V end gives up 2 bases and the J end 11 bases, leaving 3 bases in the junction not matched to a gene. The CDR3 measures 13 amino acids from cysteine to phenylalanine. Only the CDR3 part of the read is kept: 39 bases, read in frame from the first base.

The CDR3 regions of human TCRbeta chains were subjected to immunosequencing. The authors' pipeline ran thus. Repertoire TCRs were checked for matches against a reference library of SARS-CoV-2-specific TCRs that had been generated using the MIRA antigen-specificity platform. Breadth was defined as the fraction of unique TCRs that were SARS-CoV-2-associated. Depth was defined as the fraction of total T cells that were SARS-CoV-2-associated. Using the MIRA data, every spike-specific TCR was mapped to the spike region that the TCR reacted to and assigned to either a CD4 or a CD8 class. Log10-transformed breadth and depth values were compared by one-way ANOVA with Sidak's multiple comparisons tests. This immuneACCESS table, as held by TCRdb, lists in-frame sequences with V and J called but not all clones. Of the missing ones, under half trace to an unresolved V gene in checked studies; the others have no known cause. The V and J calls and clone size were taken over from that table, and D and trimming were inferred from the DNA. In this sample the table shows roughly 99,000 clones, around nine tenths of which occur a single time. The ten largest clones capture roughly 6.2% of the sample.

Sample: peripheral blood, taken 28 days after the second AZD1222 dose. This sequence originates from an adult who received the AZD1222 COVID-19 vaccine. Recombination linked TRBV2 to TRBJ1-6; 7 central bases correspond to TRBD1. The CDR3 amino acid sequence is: CASSERGQPPLHF. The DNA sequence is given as TGTGCCAGCAGTGAAAGGGGACAGCCACCCCTCCACTTT.